The sequence of this T cell receptor (beta chain) was determined in a study of cytomegalovirus exposure and HLA in healthy donors. Overall study results and limits: A later analysis linked a missense variant in DCLRE1C to the trimming of TCR beta V and J genes.

PCR involved 60 Vbeta and 13 Jbeta primers. Sequenced by immunoSEQ multiplex PCR; TCRdb stores in-frame clones only, minus some. Among roughly 180,000 clones, over 65% were seen once, and the ten largest hold approximately 1.4%. The germline V gene has CDR1 LGHNA and CDR2 YSLEER. The CDR3 is 15 residues long. V was cut by 1 base and J by 3 bases, with 9 bases left in between. This clone appeared a few times. Its specificity is unknown. This sequence joins TRBV4-3 and TRBJ2-2, with D tentatively TRBD1 (6 bases). The sequence came from a man in his late teens or twenties in good health and CMV-seronegative. Sequencing was carried out using PBMCs. The CDR3 sequence: CASSQARGYTGELFF. As DNA, the CDR3 is TGCGCCAGCAGCCAAGCCAGGGGATACACCGGGGAGCTGTTTTTT.